This TCR beta chain was identified in a study of T cell responses to AZD1222 COVID-19 vaccine. Study-level points and caveats: Repertoire sampling occurred only after the peak T cell response. The study found vaccine-associated CD4 TCRs spanning spike, dominant at 160-218 and 743-854.

This clone was counted a single time. What it recognizes is unknown. The trim removed 5 bases at V and 4 bases at J, leaving 4 bases unmatched. The CDR3 has 14 amino acids. The germline gives CDR1 SGHRS, CDR2 YFSETQ. Data came from immunoSEQ multiplex PCR; TCRdb stores just in-frame clones and leaves some out. Of fewer than 150,000 clones in the sample, over 75% were seen once. The chain carries TRBV5-1 and TRBJ2-2, with TRBD2 matching 8 bases. This receptor was obtained from an adult in good health. The material sequenced was peripheral blood, taken on day 0 of AZD1222 vaccination. CDR3 nucleotide sequence: TGCGCCAGCAGTGAAGCGGGAGTCACCGGGGAGCTGTTTTTT. This encodes CASSEAGVTGELFF.